This TCR beta chain was recovered during a study of cytomegalovirus exposure and HLA in healthy donors. The J segment lost 8 bases and the V segment lost 2 bases, leaving 8 bases of the junction unmatched. The CDR3 extends over 15 amino acids. Looked up from germline, CDR1 is GTSNPN and CDR2 is SVGIG (reference sequence). The repertoire was sequenced with immunoSEQ multiplex PCR; TCRdb's copy has only in-frame clones and lacks some. The sample carries approximately 270,000 clones, around 85% recorded once. The source of this sequence is a woman between 18 and 30 years old in good health and CMV-seronegative. The rearrangement links TRBV30 to TRBJ2-1; 11 nucleotides align to TRBD2. Specimen: PBMCs. The CDR3 DNA is TGTGCCTGGAGTCTCCTTAGCGGGGGGGCTGATGAGCAGTTCTTC. Translation gives CAWSLLSGGADEQFF.